This TCR beta chain was identified during a study of OX40 agonist ivuxolimab in advanced cancers. On this clone itself: The target antigen is unknown.

The CDR3 is made up of 14 amino acids. The V and J ends lost 9 bases and 5 bases respectively, with 20 bases between them. From germline, CDR1 is ENHRY and CDR2 SYGVKD. Study-wide findings and caveats: Low normalized clonal expansion also occurred in some nonresponding patients.

Sequencing used immunoSEQ multiplex PCR; TCRdb keeps in-frame clones, though not all of them. Here the sample spans 75,000 to 100,000 clones, about 86% being singletons. The source was CD4+ or CD8+ T cells sorted from blood, collected in a trial of the OX40 agonist ivuxolimab. This clonotype originated in an adult with an advanced solid tumor such as melanoma, head and neck, liver or kidney cancer. The chain combines TRBV10-3 with TRBJ2-7; D tentatively fits TRBD1 or TRBD2 (5 bases each). The CDR3 DNA follows: TGTGCCATAGAAAACCGGGACGGCAGGAACGAGCAGTACTTC. Translated: CAIENRDGRNEQYF.